The TCR beta chain under discussion was sequenced for a study of blood T cell repertoires in COVID-19. Turning to the study itself: Donors in the United States, Italy and Spain gave samples during acute or convalescent COVID-19. The cDNA or gDNA used as material had been derived from T cells, B-cell-depleted T cells, or PBMCs.

Authors' data handling: Amplification from reference gene primers served as the basis for estimated nucleated cell counts. Measured with immunoSEQ multiplex PCR; TCRdb has only the in-frame clones, and not every one. V, J and clone size are those of that table, while D and trimming were read from the DNA. This table has roughly 280,000 clones, around 86% appearing once. The CDR3 spans 16 residues. CDR1 and CDR2 from the germline V gene are SGHAT and FQNNGV. V was pared by 3 bases and J by 0 bases, with 7 bases of the junction left unmatched. The V and J genes are TRBV11-2 and TRBJ2-7, with TRBD1 matching 8 bases. The clonotype comes from a man aged 40-50 years with active or convalescent COVID-19. Input material: peripheral blood. CDR3: CASSFPTGGSSYEQYF. CDR3 nucleotides: TGTGCCAGCAGCTTCCCAACAGGGGGTTCCTCCTACGAGCAGTACTTC.